A selection of T cell receptor beta chains follows, all from one sample in a study of PD-L1 blockade in urothelial cancer. Method: immunoSEQ multiplex PCR; TCRdb's copy keeps in-frame clones and lacks some. There are 80,000 to 90,000 clones in the sample; more than 70% occur only once, and about an eighth lies in the top ten. The source material was PBMCs, sampled around atezolizumab (anti-PD-L1) treatment. The receptors were gathered from a man in his fifties or sixties with urothelial cancer. Both conserved end residues are part of each CDR3. Each record gives: CDR3 protein, CDR3 DNA, V gene, D gene, J gene, clone size. The D gene is left open where the match is weak. Clone size, where shown, is once, few, many, or a class for clones that have expanded.

CASSSGAGGLYTEAFF	TGTGCCAGCAGCTCGGGGGCAGGGGGTTTGTACACTGAAGCTTTCTTT	TRBV5-8	TRBD1	TRBJ1-1	-
CASSPRDRNTEAFF	TGTGCCAGCAGCCCAAGGGACAGGAACACTGAAGCTTTCTTT	TRBV7-3	TRBD1	TRBJ1-1	-
CAWSVTSFIQGRGQPQHF	TGTGCCTGGAGCGTCACCTCCTTTATTCAGGGGCGAGGTCAGCCCCAGCATTTT	TRBV30	-	TRBJ1-5	-
CASSYSNDRPIYEQYF	TGTGCCAGCAGTTACTCGAACGACAGGCCAATCTACGAGCAGTACTTC	TRBV6-5	-	TRBJ2-7	-
CASSWQGYSNQPQHF	TGTGCCAGCAGCTGGCAGGGGTATAGCAATCAGCCCCAGCATTTT	TRBV7-3	-	TRBJ1-5	-
CASSHQGRQGEAFF	TGTGCCAGCAGCCATCAGGGGAGACAGGGGGAAGCTTTCTTT	TRBV14	TRBD1	TRBJ1-1	many
CASSGPGGVSNQPQHF	TGTGCCAGCAGTGGGCCAGGGGGTGTGAGCAATCAGCCCCAGCATTTT	TRBV28	TRBD1	TRBJ1-5	-
CATSSGQGANYGYTF	TGTGCCACCAGCAGCGGACAGGGAGCTAACTATGGCTACACCTTC	TRBV15	TRBD1	TRBJ1-2	-
CASSPTGGSSNEKLFF	TGTGCCAGCTCACCAACGGGGGGCTCATCTAATGAAAAACTGTTTTTT	TRBV18	-	TRBJ1-4	-
CASSKPRTSGRTSYEQYF	TGTGCCAGCAGCAAACCAAGGACTAGCGGGAGGACATCCTACGAGCAGTACTTC	TRBV21-1	-	TRBJ2-7	-
CTSRHRDSTRYTF	TGCACCAGCAGACACCGGGACTCGACCCGCTACACCTTC	TRBV1	-	TRBJ1-2	once
CASSLARATSTDTQYF	TGCGCCAGCAGCTTGGCCAGGGCTACTAGCACAGATACGCAGTATTTT	TRBV5-1	-	TRBJ2-3	-
CASSQDFLLDVGGIGDTQYF	TGTGCCAGCAGCCAAGATTTTTTACTCGACGTTGGGGGGATTGGAGATACGCAGTATTTT	TRBV4-2	-	TRBJ2-3	-
CATSSPNRGLQETQYF	TGTGCCACCAGCAGCCCCAACAGGGGACTGCAAGAGACCCAGTACTTC	TRBV15	-	TRBJ2-5	-
CAWSVRGGSQPQHF	TGTGCCTGGAGTGTACGGGGGGGCAGTCAGCCCCAGCATTTT	TRBV30	-	TRBJ1-5	-
CASSRTANQPQHF	TGTGCCAGCAGTCGGACAGCGAATCAGCCCCAGCATTTT	TRBV6-5	-	TRBJ1-5	-
CAIRPGSRSSYNSPLHF	TGTGCCATCAGGCCCGGCAGTCGGAGCTCCTATAATTCACCCCTCCACTTT	TRBV10-3	-	TRBJ1-6	-
CAWSRVRQASDIQYF	TGTGCCTGGAGTCGGGTTCGACAGGCTTCCGACATTCAGTACTTC	TRBV30	-	TRBJ2-4	-
CASSLVVSQGAGGYTF	TGTGCCAGCAGCTTGGTGGTTTCACAGGGGGCAGGGGGCTACACCTTC	TRBV5-6	TRBD1	TRBJ1-2	-
CASSLVPARAETQYF	TGTGCCAGCAGCTTAGTCCCCGCCAGGGCGGAGACCCAGTACTTC	TRBV7-2	-	TRBJ2-5	few
CASSPFGGDGTDTQYF	TGTGCCAGCAGTCCTTTTGGCGGAGACGGCACAGATACGCAGTATTTT	TRBV7-8	-	TRBJ2-3	few
CASSESRDGTHEAFF	TGCGCCAGCAGTGAGTCCAGGGACGGGACTCATGAAGCTTTCTTT	TRBV10-1	-	TRBJ1-1	-
CATSTGMAGNTIYF	TGTGCCACCAGCACAGGGATGGCGGGAAACACCATATATTTT	TRBV15	-	TRBJ1-3	-
CASSLRQGWGYTF	TGTGCCAGCAGTTTACGACAGGGCTGGGGCTACACCTTC	TRBV27	TRBD1	TRBJ1-2	-
CSYKGTEDNSPLHF	TGCAGCTATAAAGGGACAGAAGATAATTCACCCCTCCACTTT	TRBV29-1	TRBD1	TRBJ1-6	-
CASSSGGKLFF	TGTGCCAGCAGCTCGGGAGGTAAACTGTTTTTT	TRBV11-1	-	TRBJ1-4	few
CASSLDPAGNTQYF	TGCGCCAGCAGCTTGGACCCGGCAGGCAATACGCAGTATTTT	TRBV5-1	-	TRBJ2-3	-
CASSYRTTNEKLFF	TGTGCCAGCAGCTACAGGACAACTAATGAAAAACTGTTTTTT	TRBV7-9	-	TRBJ1-4	-
CASSQRGFRDRLQETQYF	TGCGCCAGCAGCCAGAGAGGCTTCCGGGACAGACTACAAGAGACCCAGTACTTC	TRBV4-1	TRBD1	TRBJ2-5	few
CSVETRGGETQYF	TGCAGCGTTGAGACCCGAGGTGGGGAGACCCAGTACTTC	TRBV29-1	-	TRBJ2-5	-
CASSSDGTAYNEQFF	TGTGCCAGCAGCTCCGATGGGACAGCCTACAATGAGCAGTTCTTC	TRBV11-2	TRBD1	TRBJ2-1	-
CASSQLSGELFF	TGCGCCAGCAGCCAATTGTCAGGGGAGCTGTTTTTT	TRBV4-3	-	TRBJ2-2	-
CASRGQHQPQHF	TGTGCCAGCAGGGGGCAGCACCAGCCCCAGCATTTT	TRBV28	-	TRBJ1-5	-
CASSQDGASGTDTQYF	TGTGCCAGCAGCCAAGATGGGGCTAGCGGCACAGATACGCAGTATTTT	TRBV4-2	-	TRBJ2-3	-
CASSLGAGGTETQYF	TGTGCTAGCAGCTTAGGGGCGGGCGGGACTGAGACCCAGTACTTC	TRBV7-7	-	TRBJ2-5	-
CASLKAGRDEKLFF	TGTGCCAGCCTCAAGGCCGGGAGGGATGAAAAACTGTTTTTT	TRBV28	-	TRBJ1-4	few
CASSAPSLADNTKEQFF	TGTGCCAGCAGCGCACCCAGTCTAGCGGACAATACGAAAGAGCAGTTCTTC	TRBV5-4	TRBD2	TRBJ2-1	-
CASSYSGGVETQYF	TGTGCCAGCAGTTACTCGGGCGGGGTGGAGACCCAGTACTTC	TRBV6-5	-	TRBJ2-5	-
CASRASGQYEQYF	TGTGCCAGCAGGGCTAGCGGACAATACGAGCAGTACTTC	TRBV6-1	TRBD2	TRBJ2-7	-
CASNYRDSRNQPQHF	TGTGCCAGCAATTACCGGGACAGCCGTAATCAGCCCCAGCATTTT	TRBV6-6	TRBD1	TRBJ1-5	-
CASSSDRDSSTDTQYF	TGTGCCAGTAGTAGCGACCGGGACAGTTCCACAGATACGCAGTATTTT	TRBV19	TRBD1	TRBJ2-3	-
CASSLGPGQGLSEAFF	TGTGCCAGCAGCTTAGGTCCCGGACAGGGCCTCTCTGAAGCTTTCTTT	TRBV7-3	TRBD1	TRBJ1-1	-
CASSSRTGDEQYF	TGTGCCAGCAGCTCCAGGACAGGGGACGAGCAGTACTTC	TRBV7-9	TRBD1	TRBJ2-7	-
CASSAEQGANQPQHF	TGTGCCAGCAGTGCTGAACAGGGGGCTAATCAGCCCCAGCATTTT	TRBV2	TRBD1	TRBJ1-5	-
CASSGYLKDSKAFF	TGTGCCAGCAGTGGCTACCTGAAGGACAGTAAAGCTTTCTTT	TRBV27	-	TRBJ1-1	-
CATSRDLGQMGEQYF	TGTGCCACCAGCAGAGATCTGGGCCAGATGGGCGAGCAGTACTTC	TRBV15	-	TRBJ2-7	-
CASSLARGGRAYEQYF	TGTGCCAGCAGCTTGGCCAGAGGGGGGAGGGCCTACGAGCAGTACTTC	TRBV5-8	-	TRBJ2-7	-
CAWSGAVLADTQYF	TGTGCCTGGAGTGGGGCCGTACTGGCAGATACGCAGTATTTT	TRBV30	-	TRBJ2-3	-
CASSEFGADYNEQFF	TGCGCCAGCAGTGAGTTTGGAGCGGACTACAATGAGCAGTTCTTC	TRBV10-2	-	TRBJ2-1	-
CASNRQGSYNEQFF	TGTGCCAGCAATCGACAGGGTTCCTACAATGAGCAGTTCTTC	TRBV2	TRBD1	TRBJ2-1	-
CASSPSGGNTGELFF	TGCGCCAGCAGCCCTAGCGGGGGCAACACCGGGGAGCTGTTTTTT	TRBV5-1	TRBD2	TRBJ2-2	-
CASSLRGGYTSTDTQYF	TGTGCCAGCAGTTTACGGGGGGGATACACTAGCACAGATACGCAGTATTTT	TRBV28	TRBD2	TRBJ2-3	-
CASSLTRGAATSTDTQYF	TGTGCCAGCAGCTTAACGCGGGGGGCGGCAACTAGCACAGATACGCAGTATTTT	TRBV7-3	TRBD2	TRBJ2-3	-
CASSSDWNGGGRRGYTF	TGTGCCAGCAGCTCAGATTGGAATGGCGGGGGGCGCCGAGGCTACACCTTC	TRBV9	-	TRBJ1-2	-
CASSRSQNTEAFF	TGTGCCAGCAGCAGGAGTCAGAACACTGAAGCTTTCTTT	TRBV11-3	-	TRBJ1-1	-
CASSRGAWETQYF	TGTGCCAGTTCGCGGGGAGCTTGGGAGACCCAGTACTTC	TRBV19	-	TRBJ2-5	once
CACYHNRVDTQYF	TGTGCCTGCTACCATAACAGGGTTGATACGCAGTATTTT	TRBV30	-	TRBJ2-3	-
CASSEGLPYQPQHF	TGTGCCAGCAGTGAGGGACTACCCTATCAGCCCCAGCATTTT	TRBV2	-	TRBJ1-5	-
CASSLWTGNSNQPQHF	TGTGCCAGCAGCTTATGGACAGGGAATAGCAATCAGCCCCAGCATTTT	TRBV7-9	TRBD1	TRBJ1-5	-
CASSTWDSYYEQYF	TGTGCCAGCAGCACATGGGACAGTTACTACGAGCAGTACTTC	TRBV7-9	TRBD1	TRBJ2-7	many